Listed here is a single TCR beta chain. The antigen remains unidentified. CDR3 size: 16 residues. The V gene's germline CDR1 is SGHRS and CDR2 YFSETQ. Trimming cost V 4 bases and J 2 bases, with 17 bases left between them. Repertoires were generated with immunoSEQ multiplex PCR, while TCRdb's copy carries only in-frame clones and drops some. The data contain about 170,000 clones, roughly 92% of them singletons. The sample comes from a study of T cell responses to AZD1222 COVID-19 vaccine. Notes on the study in general: Repertoires in all cases were sampled only once the peak T cell response had passed.

The genes are TRBV5-1 and TRBJ2-3, with D possibly being TRBD1 (6 bases). The sequencing used peripheral blood, collected on day 0 of AZD1222 vaccination. This TCR was sampled from an adult in good health. CDR3 protein: CASSDPTGPYTDTQYF. In nucleotides, the CDR3 is TGCGCCAGCAGCGATCCGACAGGACCGTACACAGATACGCAGTATTTT. The whole variable domain, filled in from reference TRBV5-1 and TRBJ2-3, reads KAGVTQTPRYLIKTRGQQVTLSCSPISGHRSVSWYQQTPGQGLQFLFEYFSETQRNKGNFPGRFSGRQFSNSRSEMNVSTLELGDSALYLCASSDPTGPYTDTQYFGPGTRLTVL.